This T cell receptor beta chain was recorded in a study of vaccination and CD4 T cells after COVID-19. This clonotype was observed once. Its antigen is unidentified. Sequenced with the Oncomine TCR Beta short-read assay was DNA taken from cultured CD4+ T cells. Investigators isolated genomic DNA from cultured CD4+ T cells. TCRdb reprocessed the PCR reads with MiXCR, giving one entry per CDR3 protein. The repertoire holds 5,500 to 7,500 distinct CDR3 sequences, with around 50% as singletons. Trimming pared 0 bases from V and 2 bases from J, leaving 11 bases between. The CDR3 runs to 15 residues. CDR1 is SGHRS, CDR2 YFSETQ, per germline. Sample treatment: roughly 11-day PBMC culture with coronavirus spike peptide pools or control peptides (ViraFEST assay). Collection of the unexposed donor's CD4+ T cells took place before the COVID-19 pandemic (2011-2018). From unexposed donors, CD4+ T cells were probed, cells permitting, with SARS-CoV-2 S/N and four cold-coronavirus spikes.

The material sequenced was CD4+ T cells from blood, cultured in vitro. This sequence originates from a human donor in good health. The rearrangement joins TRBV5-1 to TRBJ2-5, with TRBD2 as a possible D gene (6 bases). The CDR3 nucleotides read TGCGCCAGCAGCTTGGTGGGACTGAATCAAGAGACCCAGTACTTC. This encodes CASSLVGLNQETQYF.